This entry features one TCR beta chain sequence. Its target is not known. This sample is drawn from a study of cytomegalovirus exposure and HLA in healthy donors. Germline V CDR1 and CDR2: SGHAT, FQNNGV. V gave up 0 bases and J gave up 2 bases, with 9 bases separating them. The CDR3 consists of 15 residues. Primers: 60 Vbeta forward and 13 Jbeta reverse. The data were produced by immunoSEQ multiplex PCR, yet TCRdb's version contains in-frame clones alone and is incomplete. The sample holds about 150,000 clones, over 75% seen once. Study conclusions and caveats: With later analysis, a missense DCLRE1C variant became linked to TCR beta V- and J-gene trimming.

The sample comprised PBMCs. The rearrangement joins TRBV11-2 to TRBJ2-3; TRBD2 is a possible D gene (5 bases). The sequence came from a woman younger than 45 in good health and CMV-seronegative. This chain's CDR3 is CASSLDGGLTDTQYF. The CDR3 bases are TGTGCCAGCAGCTTAGACGGCGGACTCACAGATACGCAGTATTTT.